This T cell receptor (beta chain) was found in a study of blood T cell repertoires in COVID-19. Study context: The United States, Italy and Spain supplied acute and convalescent COVID-19 samples. From T cells, B-cell-depleted T cells, or PBMCs came the material, which was cDNA or gDNA.

The CDR3 is 16 amino acids. The V gene end was trimmed by 2 bases and the J gene end by 2 bases; junction bases not matched to a gene: 5. CDR1 and CDR2 from the germline V gene are LGHNT and FRNRAP. Per the study methods: The authors estimated nucleated cell counts from reference gene primer amplification. Assay used: immunoSEQ multiplex PCR; TCRdb lists only in-frame clones, some missing. D and trimming were read from the DNA, whereas the V and J calls and clone size are those reported in that table. The data hold 60,000 or so clones, with approximately 85% observed a single time. The source material was peripheral blood. The V and J genes are TRBV12-5 and TRBJ2-1, with 8 bases aligning to TRBD1. The origin of this receptor is a human donor in a cohort sampled during active COVID-19. The CDR3 here is CASGLTGQVAYNEQFF. Here the CDR3 DNA reads TGTGCTAGTGGTTTGACGGGACAGGTGGCCTACAATGAGCAGTTCTTC.